These 27 T cell receptor beta chains were sequenced from one sample in a study of T cell clonality in common variable immunodeficiency. Study outcomes and limitations: Fewer deletions and N-nucleotide insertions were reportedly seen in common variable immunodeficiency TCR beta sequences.

Which antigens these TCRs recognize remains unknown. Method: immunoSEQ multiplex PCR; TCRdb's copy keeps in-frame clones and lacks some. The table lists over 30,000 clones, with no singletons. Material: peripheral blood mononuclear cells. Receptors originate from a human donor with common variable immunodeficiency.

In this sample, this clone turned up a few times. The observed sequence ends 3 residues before the CDR3 terminus, with the missing tail filled in from the germline J gene. The rearrangement joins TRBV20-1 to TRBJ1-5; D call uncertain. The CDR3 consists of 14 residues. CDR1 is DFQATT, CDR2 SNEGSKA, per germline (reference sequence). CDR3 protein: CSAKRPLTTLPQHF. The part of the CDR3 DNA that was read is TGCAGTGCTAAAAGACCATTAACTACCCTTCCC.

At least ten counts were recorded for this clone. The read terminates 3 residues ahead of where the CDR3 ends, so the germline J gene completes it. J is TRBJ1-1 and V is TRBV29-1; TRBD1 might be the D (6 bases). The CDR3 extends over 14 amino acids. V was cut by 1 base and J by 0 bases, with 9 bases left in between. Germline-derived CDR1 and CDR2 are SQVTM and ANQGSEA. Incomplete CDR3 DNA: TGCAGCGTTGAAGTTCCAGGGGTGAACACTGAA. It codes for CSVEVPGVNTE. The full-length CDR3 reads as CSVEVPGVNTEAFF.

This clone appeared a few times. The read is 3 residues too short to cover the CDR3 end, so that end is filled in from the germline J gene. This chain uses TRBV2 with TRBJ2-7; no definite D call. Germline V gene data show CDR1 as SNHLY and CDR2 as FYNNEI. Trimming removed 0 bases at V and 4 bases at J, with 16 bases between. The CDR3 has 16 residues. CDR3 amino acids: CASSEAGLKWAYEQYF. CDR3 DNA (partial): TGTGCCAGCAGTGAAGCGGGCCTAAAATGGGCTTACGAG.

The sample holds many counts of this clone. The CDR3 end is not reached by the read, which stops 3 residues before it; the germline J gene fills it in. V is TRBV5-1 and J is TRBJ2-2, with 9 positions matching TRBD1. V shed 4 bases, J shed 1 base, and the junction held 5 bases outside the gene matches. CDR1 is SGHRS and CDR2 is YFSETQ in the germline V gene. CDR3 length equals 16 residues. The part of the CDR3 DNA that was read is TGCGCCAGCAGCGGAACAGGGGGCCGGAACACCGGGGAG. Translating it yields CASSGTGGRNTGE. The entire CDR3 reads CASSGTGGRNTGELFF.

This clone occurred many times. The read is 3 residues too short to cover the CDR3 end, so that end is filled in from the germline J gene. The chain couples TRBV12-5 to TRBJ2-3; tentatively, D is TRBD1 (8 bases). Germline V gene data show CDR1 as LGHNT and CDR2 as FRNRAP. This CDR3 comprises 15 residues. The V end was cut by 5 bases, the J end by 5 bases, with 17 bases between. The covered CDR3 bases are TGTGCTAGTGGTGCCCAGACAGGGGAGGGAGATACG. Translation: CASGAQTGEGDT. The whole CDR3 protein reads CASGAQTGEGDTQYF. The variable domain in full, completed from reference TRBV12-5 and TRBJ2-3, reads DARVTQTPRHKVTEMGQEVTMRCQPILGHNTVFWYRQTMMQGLELLAYFRNRAPLDDSGMPKDRFSAEMPDATLATLKIQPSEPRDSAVYFCASGAQTGEGDTQYFGPGTRLTVL.

This clone has ten or more counts. The CDR3 is cut off 3 residues early in the read; its end comes from the germline J gene. The V gene is TRBV7-2, the J gene TRBJ2-3; D not certain. V was cut by 2 bases and J by 7 bases, with 7 bases left in between. This CDR3 is 12 amino acids long. From germline, CDR1 is SGHTA and CDR2 FQGNSA. The covered CDR3 bases are TGTGCCAGCAGCTTAAAGCGCCATACG. It specifies CASSLKRHT. The whole CDR3 sequence reads CASSLKRHTQYF.

As regards this clone: The read comes to an end 3 residues before the CDR3 does, leaving the germline J gene to fill in the end. This chain joins TRBV13 and TRBJ2-7; the match to TRBD2 covers 8 bases. V lost 5 bases and J lost 0; bases outside the gene matches: 6. Germline CDR1 is PRHDT and CDR2 is FYEKMQ (reference sequence). The CDR3 is 15 residues long. CDR3 amino acids: CASSTSGSGSYEQYF. CDR3 bases read: TGTGCCAGCAGCACCAGCGGGAGTGGCTCCTACGAG.

This clone was detected many times. The read falls 3 residues short of the CDR3 end, and the missing part is taken from the germline J gene. This rearrangement joins TRBV19 to TRBJ2-7; 12 nucleotides align to TRBD1. V gave up 5 bases and J gave up 1 base; unmatched junction bases: 6. The CDR3 spans 16 residues. Germline V gene sequence: CDR1 LNHDA, CDR2 SQIVND (reference sequence). CDR3 sequence reads: CASSSPGQGASYEQYF. Partial CDR3 DNA: TGTGCCAGTAGTTCCCCGGGACAGGGGGCTTCCTACGAG.

Many counts were recorded for this clone. The read terminates 3 residues ahead of where the CDR3 ends, so the germline J gene completes it. The chain links TRBV6-1 to TRBJ1-6, with TRBD1 matching over 12 bases. The CDR3 consists of 15 residues. The ends lost 3 bases at V and 10 bases at J; junction bases unmatched: 4. Germline V lookup: CDR1 MNHNS, CDR2 SASEGT. CDR3 DNA (partial): TGTGCCAGCAGTGAGGGGGACAGGGGGCGGTCACCC. Protein: CASSEGDRGRSP. The entire CDR3 reads CASSEGDRGRSPLHF.

This clone occurred many times. The read ends 3 residues before the CDR3 terminus; that terminus is restored from the germline J gene. This sequence joins TRBV28 and TRBJ2-2; a possible D gene is TRBD1 (6 bases). Trimming removed 4 bases from V and 8 bases from J, with 11 bases in between. Germline V lookup: CDR1 MDHEN, CDR2 SYDVKM. The CDR3 is made up of 13 amino acids. CDR3: CASSWTVSGELFF. Partial CDR3 DNA: TGTGCCAGCAGTTGGACAGTTTCGGGGGAG.

This clone was recorded at least ten times. The read finishes 3 residues shy of the CDR3 end, and the germline J gene is used to complete it. This chain joins TRBV12-5 and TRBJ1-5; 9 nucleotides match TRBD1. The CDR3 has 19 residues. The J segment lost 6 bases and the V segment lost 2 bases, leaving 17 bases of the junction unmatched. Germline assignment: CDR1 LGHNT and CDR2 FRNRAP. Incomplete CDR3 DNA: TGTGCTAGTGGTTTGAGGCCCGAGGTGGACAGGGGAGGAGGTCAGCCC. Encoded protein: CASGLRPEVDRGGGQP. The full CDR3 protein reads CASGLRPEVDRGGGQPQHF.

This clone was observed a few times. The read falls 3 residues short of the CDR3 end, and the missing part is taken from the germline J gene. The chain uses TRBV7-6 and TRBJ1-1; the D gene is possibly TRBD1 (6 bases). The CDR3 extends over 13 amino acids. Germline lookup yields CDR1 SGHVS and CDR2 FNYEAQ. CDR3 amino acids: CASSPTGRPEAFF. The sequenced part of the CDR3 DNA is TGTGCCAGCAGCCCCACAGGGCGCCCCGAA. The entire variable domain, with the rest obtained from reference TRBV7-6 and TRBJ1-1, is as follows: GAGVSQSPRYKVTKRGQDVALRCDPISGHVSLYWYRQALGQGPEFLTYFNYEAQQDKSGLPNDRFSAERPEGSISTLTIQRTEQRDSAMYRCASSPTGRPEAFFGQGTRLTVV.

This clone appeared many times. The read ends 3 residues shy of where the CDR3 ends; the end is completed using the germline J gene. The chain links TRBV29-1 to TRBJ2-3, with 7 bases aligning to TRBD1. The germline CDR1 and CDR2 sequences are SQVTM and ANQGSEA. The CDR3 is made up of 14 amino acids. After removal of 4 bases from V and 0 bases from J, the junction contained 4 bases not matched to a gene. CDR3 region: CSVADRISTDTQYF. The sequenced part of the CDR3 DNA is TGCAGCGTTGCGGACAGGATTAGCACAGATACG.

This clone was picked up a small number of times. The read ends 3 residues before the CDR3 terminus; that terminus is restored from the germline J gene. The chain is built from TRBV11-2 and TRBJ2-7; the D gene is possibly TRBD1 (6 bases). There are 14 residues in the CDR3. Trimming took 1 base from V and 4 from J, leaving 11 bases between them. The V gene's germline CDR1 is SGHAT and CDR2 FQNNGV. The CDR3 DNA, read in part, is TGTGCCAGCAGCTTAGGCAGGGGAACTTACGAG. Protein product: CASSLGRGTYE. The CDR3 as a whole reads CASSLGRGTYEQYF.

In this sample, this clone turned up many times. Read data end 3 residues before the CDR3 end; the end is taken from the germline J gene. This sequence joins TRBV7-2 and TRBJ1-3, with a possible D match to TRBD1 (5 bases). Germline V gene data show CDR1 as SGHTA and CDR2 as FQGNSA. The CDR3 has 18 amino acids. The sequenced part of the CDR3 DNA is TGTGCAAGTCGCTTAGCTGTATCAGGGAGGTCCTCTGGAAACACC. It translates to CASRLAVSGRSSGNT. The full CDR3 reads CASRLAVSGRSSGNTIYF.

This clone was counted only a few times. The CDR3 extends 3 residues past the end of the read, so its final part is completed from the germline J gene. The rearrangement uses TRBV13 and TRBJ1-1; D unclear. Per the germline V gene, CDR1 is PRHDT and CDR2 is FYEKMQ (reference sequence). The ends were cut back, 2 bases at V and 3 bases at J, with 10 bases in the middle. This CDR3 is 14 amino acids long. The CDR3 here is CASSLKGWDTEAFF. Partial CDR3 DNA: TGTGCCAGCAGCTTAAAAGGGTGGGACACTGAA.

This clone has just a few counts. The read terminates 3 residues ahead of where the CDR3 ends, so the germline J gene completes it. This chain links TRBV6-9 with TRBJ1-1, with D possibly TRBD1 on 5 matching bases. The CDR3 is 15 amino acids. Trimming took 5 bases from V and 2 from J, leaving 15 bases between them. Germline values: CDR1 MNHGY, CDR2 SVAAGI. The part of the CDR3 DNA that was read is TGTGCCAGCAGTATGCAGGGATCAGGTAACACTGAA. Its protein is CASSMQGSGNTE. The whole CDR3 reads CASSMQGSGNTEAFF.

This clone was counted at least ten times. The CDR3 is cut off 3 residues early in the read; its end comes from the germline J gene. The J gene is TRBJ1-1, the V gene TRBV20-1; D might be TRBD1 (5 bases). The CDR3 sequence is 15 residues long. V lost 3 bases and J lost 0, with 14 bases in between. Germline V CDR1 and CDR2: DFQATT, SNEGSKA (reference sequence). CDR3 DNA (partial): TGCAGTGCTAGCCCGACGGGGGGGATGAACACTGAA. Amino acids: CSASPTGGMNTE. The whole CDR3 region reads CSASPTGGMNTEAFF.

This clone was seen repeatedly, ten times or more. The read ends 3 residues shy of where the CDR3 ends; the end is completed using the germline J gene. This chain connects TRBV19 to TRBJ1-5; D might be TRBD1 (6 bases). V gave up 7 bases and J gave up 3 bases, with 13 bases separating them. CDR1 LNHDA and CDR2 SQIVND come from the germline V gene (reference sequence). This CDR3 region has 14 residues. CDR3 in amino acids: CASNPRQANQPQHF. CDR3 DNA, as far as it was read: TGTGCCAGTAATCCAAGACAGGCCAATCAGCCC.

This clone was seen a few times. The read ends 3 residues shy of where the CDR3 ends; the end is completed using the germline J gene. The chain links TRBV10-3 to TRBJ2-7, with a weak D call TRBD1 (6 bases). CDR3 length: 12 residues. Germline assignment: CDR1 ENHRY and CDR2 SYGVKD. The V and J ends lost 10 bases and 6 bases respectively, with 16 bases between them. The CDR3 loop is CATETGGFEQYF. CDR3 DNA (partial): TGTGCCACCGAGACAGGAGGATTCGAG.

This clone has a handful of counts. A read error may account for a junction end that differs from germline. The read ends 3 residues early relative to the CDR3; the germline J gene fills the gap. This chain links TRBV7-2 with TRBJ2-2; TRBD1 matches 9 bases. The CDR3 runs 17 residues. Germline V gives CDR1 SGHTA, CDR2 FQGNSA. The CDR3 spells CARSLALGQGPTGELFF. Partial CDR3 DNA: TGTGCCCGCAGCTTAGCGCTAGGACAGGGGCCGACCGGGGAG.

At least ten counts were recorded for this clone. CDR3 bases read: TGTGCCAGTAGTACGGACAGGGTAAACACTGAA. Its translation: CASSTDRVNTE. The CDR3 in its entirety is CASSTDRVNTEAFF. The genes are TRBV19 and TRBJ1-1; TRBD1 agrees at 8 bases. With the read ending 3 residues before the CDR3 end, the germline J gene is used to fill in that end. CDR3 length: 14 residues. V gave up 4 bases and J gave up 2 bases; unmatched junction bases: 3. Germline-derived CDR1 and CDR2 are LNHDA and SQIVND (reference sequence).

This clone was found many times. CDR3 sequence: CASTEGWSEKLFF. Incomplete CDR3 DNA: TGTGCCAGTACTGAGGGCTGGAGTGAAAAA. The chain has TRBV19 and TRBJ1-4, with D hard to call. The CDR3 end falls 3 residues outside the read, so it is completed with the germline J gene. Germline loops: CDR1 LNHDA, CDR2 SQIVND (reference sequence). This CDR3 comprises 13 residues. V was pared by 7 bases and J by 7 bases, with 13 bases between.

This clone was counted only a few times. A much larger clone differs from this one at a single base, so this may be a read error. CDR3 bases read: TGTGCCAGCAGTGAGAGCCTTAGGGCTCAGACC. This gives the protein CASSESLRAQT. The whole CDR3 is CASSESLRAQTQYF. This chain links TRBV6-1 with TRBJ2-5; D unclear. The CDR3 is cut off 3 residues early in the read; its end comes from the germline J gene. From germline, CDR1 is MNHNS and CDR2 SASEGT. The CDR3 covers 14 residues. V was clipped by 3 bases and J by 6 bases, with 14 bases between them.

This clone was seen repeatedly, ten times or more. The read ends 3 residues early relative to the CDR3; the germline J gene fills the gap. The rearrangement joins TRBV7-3 to TRBJ2-3, with no clear D. This CDR3 has 12 residues. The V end lost 6 bases, the J end lost 5 bases, and 9 bases lay between the germline ends. CDR1 and CDR2 (germline): SGHTA, FQGTGA. CDR3 bases read: TGTGCCAGCAGTCGCGGTGGAGATACG. It specifies CASSRGGDT. The entire CDR3 reads CASSRGGDTQYF.

This clone was counted at least ten times. The read stops 3 residues short of the end of the CDR3; the missing end is completed from the germline J gene. This chain links TRBV30 with TRBJ1-1, with 8 bases matching TRBD1. The V segment lost 3 bases and the J segment 6 bases; nucleotides outside the gene matches: 3. Germline CDR1 is GTSNPN and CDR2 is SVGIG (reference sequence). The CDR3 length is 12 residues. The CDR3 sequence is CAWRTGGAEAFF. The CDR3 bases that were read are TGTGCCTGGAGAACAGGGGGGGCTGAA.

This clone was seen more than once but under ten times. Coverage ceases 3 residues before the CDR3 finishes, and the germline J gene fills in the end. The V call is TRBV11-2, the J call TRBJ2-5, with 9 bases that match TRBD2. From germline, CDR1 is SGHAT and CDR2 FQNNGV. This CDR3 is built from 14 residues. J gave up 5 bases and V 0 bases, and 1 base lay outside the gene matches. The sequenced CDR3 bases are TGTGCCAGCAGCTTAGAGGCGGGAGGGGAGACC. Its protein is CASSLEAGGET. The entire CDR3 reads CASSLEAGGETQYF.